One and the same sample provided the 17 T cell receptor beta chains below, sequenced in a study of cytomegalovirus exposure and HLA in healthy donors. In the PCR, 60 Vbeta and 13 Jbeta primers were used. The data were produced by immunoSEQ multiplex PCR, yet TCRdb's version contains in-frame clones alone and is incomplete. The sample carries under 200,000 clones, 65% to 85% recorded once. The source material was PBMCs. The receptors derive from a woman in her 40s in good health and CMV-seropositive.

The genes are TRBV2 and TRBJ2-7; 7 bases are a match to TRBD1. CDR3 length equals 12 residues. Germline loops: CDR1 SNHLY, CDR2 FYNNEI. V shed 7 bases, J shed 3 bases, and the junction held 3 bases outside the gene matches. The CDR3 nucleotides read TGTGCCAGCAAAGGGGGCAGCTACGAGCAGTACTTC. This codes for CASKGGSYEQYF.

Note on this clone: The same CDR3 can be traced to other DNA sequences in this sample. The chain has TRBV20-1 and TRBJ1-1; D is ambiguous. The CDR3 covers 11 residues. Germline CDR1 reads DFQATT; CDR2 reads SNEGSKA (reference sequence). V lost 3 bases and J 1 base, leaving 3 bases between the germline ends. In DNA, the CDR3 is TGCAGTGCTAGCCGGAACACTGAAGCTTTCTTT. Translated: CSASRNTEAFF.

The rearrangement joins TRBV7-9 to TRBJ1-4, with 9 bases that match TRBD1. Germline V gene sequence: CDR1 SEHNR, CDR2 FQNEAQ (reference sequence). This CDR3 contains 17 residues. With V trimmed by 5 bases and J by 0 bases, 7 bases remained unmatched. CDR3 sequence: CASSLRTGDPTNEKLFF. As DNA, the CDR3 is TGTGCCAGCAGCCTCCGGACAGGGGATCCAACTAATGAAAAACTGTTTTTT.

As DNA, the CDR3 is TGTGCCAGTAGTAAACGGAGCTCTGGAAACACCATATATTTT. Its protein product is CASSKRSSGNTIYF. The chain links TRBV19 to TRBJ1-3; D remains unclear. Germline V gene data show CDR1 as LNHDA and CDR2 as SQIVND (reference sequence). This CDR3 contains 14 residues. The V end was cut by 4 bases, the J end by 0 bases, with 7 bases between.

This clone was seen more than once but under ten times. The gene calls are TRBV5-1 and TRBJ1-1; 9 bases line up with TRBD1. CDR1 and CDR2 (germline): SGHRS, YFSETQ. The CDR3 spans 14 residues. V gave up 4 bases and J gave up 1 base; unmatched junction bases: 2. Here the CDR3 DNA reads TGCGCCAGCAGCATGACAGGGGGGAACACTGAAGCTTTCTTT. Translation gives CASSMTGGNTEAFF. The full variable domain, rest sourced from reference TRBV5-1 and TRBJ1-1, is KAGVTQTPRYLIKTRGQQVTLSCSPISGHRSVSWYQQTPGQGLQFLFEYFSETQRNKGNFPGRFSGRQFSNSRSEMNVSTLELGDSALYLCASSMTGGNTEAFFGQGTRLTVV.

This clone was seen a handful of times. This sequence joins TRBV12-5 and TRBJ2-2; a weak D match, TRBD1 (6 bases). This CDR3 region has 16 residues. V was pared by 7 bases and J by 3 bases, with 18 bases between. The V gene's germline CDR1 is LGHNT and CDR2 FRNRAP. CDR3 sequence reads: CASASRPGAYTGELFF. CDR3 DNA sequence: TGTGCTAGTGCATCCCGACCAGGGGCGTACACCGGGGAGCTGTTTTTT.

The chain links TRBV7-9 to TRBJ1-4, with 8 bases lining up with TRBD1. Germline lookup yields CDR1 SEHNR and CDR2 FQNEAQ (reference sequence). Trimming took 1 base from V and 3 from J; bases not matched to a gene: 1. This CDR3 region has 15 residues. CDR3 in DNA: TGTGCCAGCAGCTTAGGACAGGGGCCTAATGAAAAACTGTTTTTT. Encoded protein: CASSLGQGPNEKLFF.

This chain connects TRBV5-6 to TRBJ1-6; 10 nucleotides agree with TRBD1. Trimming removed 4 bases from V and 8 bases from J; junction bases left unmatched: 6. The germline V gene encodes CDR1 SGHDT and CDR2 YYEEEE. There are 15 residues in the CDR3. CDR3 in DNA: TGTGCCAGCAGCCTAAGGACAGGGGGGGATTCACCCCTCCACTTT. Protein sequence: CASSLRTGGDSPLHF.

The V and J genes are TRBV27 and TRBJ2-7; TRBD2 might be the D (7 bases). V dropped 5 bases and J dropped 4 bases, with 12 bases sitting between them. CDR3 length: 13 amino acids. Germline V gene lookup returns CDR1 MNHEY and CDR2 SMNVEV (reference sequence). The CDR3 region has the DNA TGTGCCAGCAGTCTTAGGGGGGGGTACGAGCAGTACTTC. Its translation is CASSLRGGYEQYF.

The chain links TRBV28 to TRBJ2-5; 7 bases line up with TRBD1. CDR1 is MDHEN, CDR2 SYDVKM, per germline. Trimming at V came to 3 bases and at J to 4 bases, leaving 5 bases not matched to a gene. The CDR3 covers 14 residues. CDR3: CASSFARGRETQYF. In DNA, the CDR3 is TGTGCCAGCAGTTTTGCCAGGGGGAGAGAGACCCAGTACTTC.

The J gene is TRBJ1-1, the V gene TRBV4-3; a weak D match, TRBD1 (6 bases). The CDR3 length is 14 residues. Germline assignment: CDR1 LGHNA and CDR2 YSLEER. Trimming left V 0 bases short and J 10 bases short, with 15 bases between. The DNA for the CDR3 is TGCGCCAGCAGCCAAGAAGGTATACAGGGTGGAGCTTTCTTT. Translated: CASSQEGIQGGAFF.

This chain joins TRBV4-1 and TRBJ2-2, with 8 bases fitting TRBD2. V was clipped by 3 bases and J by 4 bases; unmatched bases: 10. The CDR3 runs 17 residues. Germline lookup yields CDR1 MGHRA and CDR2 YSYEKL. Here the CDR3 reads CASSQRYSGDSTGELFF. The CDR3 nucleotides are TGCGCCAGCAGCCAGAGATATAGCGGGGATTCCACCGGGGAGCTGTTTTTT.

This clone came up a few times. The chain carries TRBV14 and TRBJ2-6; maybe TRBD2 (5 bases). CDR1 and CDR2 (germline): SGHDN, FVKESK. This CDR3 has 20 amino acids. The V end was cut by 4 bases, the J end by 0 bases, with 22 bases between. In DNA, the CDR3 is TGTGCCAGCAGCCGGGCGGGCAGATGGCAACGAACCTCTGGGGCCAACGTCCTGACTTTC. Encoded protein: CASSRAGRWQRTSGANVLTF.

Worth noting for this clone: At one end the junction does not follow the germline gene, possibly because of a read error. Additional DNA sequences in this sample encode the identical CDR3. The rearrangement links TRBV19 to TRBJ2-3; D not resolved. Germline loops: CDR1 LNHDA, CDR2 SQIVND (reference sequence). The CDR3 contains 12 residues. The CDR3 loop reads CASSIPGDTQYF. Here the CDR3 DNA reads TGCGCCAGTAGTATACCCGGGGATACGCAGTATTTT.

The V and J genes are TRBV7-8 and TRBJ2-1; 11 bases line up with TRBD2. The V gene's germline CDR1 is SGHVS and CDR2 FQNEAQ. The CDR3 loop spans 20 amino acids. The J segment lost 7 bases and the V segment lost 2 bases, leaving 19 bases of the junction unmatched. CDR3 bases: TGTGCCAGCAGCTTAAAGCCCGTCCCGCTACTAGCGGGAGTAAGGAATGAGCAGTTCTTC. This translates into CASSLKPVPLLAGVRNEQFF.

The chain recombines TRBV4-1 with TRBJ1-1; D unclear. The CDR3 has 14 amino acids. In germline, CDR1 is MGHRA, CDR2 YSYEKL. Trimming left V 1 base short and J 1 base short, with 7 bases between. The CDR3 DNA reads TGCGCCAGCAGCCAAGGAACAGCGAACACTGAAGCTTTCTTT. Its protein is CASSQGTANTEAFF.

The chain has TRBV4-1 and TRBJ2-3; TRBD1 matches 8 bases. CDR1 is MGHRA, CDR2 YSYEKL, per germline. This CDR3 contains 15 residues. V lost 3 bases to trimming and J lost 0 bases; unmatched junction nucleotides: 2. The CDR3 spells CASSQQGASTDTQYF. The CDR3 nucleotides read TGCGCCAGCAGCCAGCAGGGGGCTAGCACAGATACGCAGTATTTT.